A single sample gave rise to the 11 T cell receptor beta chains below, sequenced in a study of T cell clonotyping in hematopoietic cell transplantation. Using immunoSEQ multiplex PCR, the repertoire was profiled, and TCRdb retains in-frame clones only, with some absent. The sample has roughly 3,000 clones, 70% to 85% seen once. Here the sequenced sample was peripheral blood mononuclear cells, taken 30 days after allogeneic stem cell transplant. Source of these receptors: a male patient over 55 who had an allogeneic stem cell transplant, so T cells may come from the graft donor. Some clones in this sample may be carry-over from other donors' samples.

The V call is TRBV11-1, the J call TRBJ2-2; D gene unclear. V was cut by 6 bases and J by 6 bases, with 14 bases left in between. Germline V gives CDR1 SGHAT, CDR2 FQDESV (reference sequence). This CDR3 spans 14 amino acids. The CDR3 region is CASRASEASGELFF. The CDR3 DNA follows: TGTGCCAGCAGAGCGAGCGAAGCGTCCGGGGAGCTGTTTTTT.

This rearrangement joins TRBV4-1 to TRBJ2-7; 9 positions match TRBD1. Germline V gene sequence: CDR1 MGHRA, CDR2 YSYEKL. This CDR3 has 15 amino acids. V was pared by 4 bases and J by 3 bases, with 7 bases of the junction left unmatched. The CDR3 spells CASSPVGGQGYEQYF. In DNA, the CDR3 is TGCGCCAGCAGCCCCGTGGGGGGACAGGGCTACGAGCAGTACTTC.

Comment on this clone: The sample holds other DNA sequences that translate to the same CDR3. V gene TRBV4-3 combines with J gene TRBJ1-1; D is unclear. The CDR3 covers 13 residues. CDR1 LGHNA and CDR2 YSLEER come from the germline V gene. V gave up 1 base and J gave up 2 bases, with 5 bases separating them. The CDR3 DNA reads as TGCGCCAGCAGCCAAGGGGGAAACACTGAAGCTTTCTTT. Amino acids: CASSQGGNTEAFF.

This clone has only a few counts. The rearrangement links TRBV7-2 to TRBJ2-7, with 7 bases fitting TRBD1. Germline V gene data show CDR1 as SGHTA and CDR2 as FQGNSA. The length of the CDR3 is 14 residues. V shed 6 bases, J shed 3 bases, and the junction held 8 bases outside the gene matches. CDR3: CASRKDRANYEQYF. CDR3 coding DNA: TGTGCCAGCAGGAAAGACAGGGCTAACTACGAGCAGTACTTC.

This chain joins TRBV7-8 and TRBJ1-1; the match to TRBD1 covers 8 bases. The CDR3 is 14 residues long. CDR1 and CDR2 from the germline V gene are SGHVS and FQNEAQ. The V gene end was trimmed by 3 bases and the J gene end by 5 bases; junction bases not matched to a gene: 5. The CDR3 DNA sequence: TGTGCCAGCAGCTTTAGGACAGGGTGGACTGAAGCTTTCTTT. It codes for CASSFRTGWTEAFF.

In its sample, this clone was seen once. One junction end does not reproduce the germline sequence, and a read error may be involved. V usage is TRBV6-4 and J usage is TRBJ2-7; D call uncertain. Germline loops: CDR1 MRHNA, CDR2 SNTAGT. The CDR3 covers 9 residues. Written as DNA, the CDR3 is TGCCAGACCCCCTACGAGCAGTACTTC. Its protein product is CQTPYEQYF.

The chain recombines TRBV7-6 with TRBJ2-1; D possibly uses TRBD1 or TRBD2 (5 bases each). The germline CDR1 and CDR2 sequences are SGHVS and FNYEAQ. The CDR3 is made up of 14 amino acids. V was shortened by 3 bases and J by 6 bases, with 12 bases between the two germline ends. This CDR3 is CASSFSQGTNEQFF. The CDR3 coding sequence is TGTGCCAGCAGCTTTTCTCAAGGGACCAATGAGCAGTTCTTC.

The chain carries TRBV6-9 and TRBJ2-5; tentative D call: TRBD1 (6 bases). Germline CDR1 MNHGY, CDR2 SVAAGI. The CDR3 spans 15 residues. Trimming cost V 4 bases and J 1 base, with 13 bases left between them. CDR3 amino acids: CASSSLKGVQETQYF. The CDR3, as DNA: TGTGCCAGCAGTTCCCTAAAGGGGGTCCAAGAGACCCAGTACTTC.

V gene TRBV4-1 combines with J gene TRBJ2-7, with D perhaps TRBD1 or TRBD2 (5 bases each). Germline CDR1 MGHRA, CDR2 YSYEKL. The CDR3 has 13 residues. V gave up 4 bases and J gave up 7 bases, with 14 bases separating them. CDR3 bases: TGCGCCAGCAGCCTCGGGGCCGCGGCGGAGCAGTACTTC. Residues: CASSLGAAAEQYF.

The CDR3 region has the DNA TGCGCCAGCAGCCAAGGTTTTGTAGCGGCCCCCGATGGGGATACGCAGTATTTT. Residues: CASSQGFVAAPDGDTQYF. The chain carries TRBV4-1 and TRBJ2-3; D perhaps matches TRBD2 (6 bases). This CDR3 has 18 residues. V lost 1 base, J lost 6 bases, and 23 bases lay in between. Looked up from germline, CDR1 is MGHRA and CDR2 is YSYEKL.

The chain has TRBV6-1 and TRBJ1-2; TRBD1 agrees at 8 bases. This CDR3 is built from 15 residues. V lost 0 bases to trimming and J lost 7 bases; unmatched junction nucleotides: 7. CDR1 is MNHNS, CDR2 SASEGT, per germline. CDR3 sequence: CASSEAPRTGIGYTF. The CDR3 region has the DNA TGTGCCAGCAGTGAAGCCCCTAGGACAGGGATTGGCTACACCTTC.